What follows are 27 T cell receptor beta chains derived from one specimen sequenced in a study of monozygotic twins with inflammatory bowel disease. One entry per CDR3 protein, without DNA, is what TCRdb gives after re-calling the 5' RACE reads. The listing records 110,000 to 150,000 distinct CDR3 sequences. Sequencing was carried out using blood. These receptor sequences come from a human donor with ulcerative colitis or Crohn's disease, or a healthy co-twin of an affected twin (not recorded which).

This chain joins TRBV20-1 and TRBJ2-1; TCRdb designates TRBD1, a call that cannot be tested without DNA. There are 13 residues in the CDR3. CDR1 and CDR2 from the germline V gene are DFQATT and SNEGSKA (reference sequence). The CDR3 protein is CSGTTPGQREQFF.

The chain carries TRBV20-1 and TRBJ1-2. The CDR3 contains 14 residues. From germline, CDR1 is DFQATT and CDR2 SNEGSKA (reference sequence). The CDR3 spells CSATEPRANYGYTF.

The chain joins TRBV27 to TRBJ2-1; TCRdb gives TRBD1 as the D gene, but with no DNA this cannot be confirmed. The germline CDR1 and CDR2 sequences are MNHEY and SMNVEV (reference sequence). This CDR3 is 17 amino acids long. CDR3 region: CASSYDRDRGLYNEQFF.

The chain couples TRBV7-2 to TRBJ2-3. Germline CDR1 and CDR2: SGHTA and FQGNSA. CDR3 length equals 15 residues. Here the CDR3 reads CASSRGQPSTDTQYF.

V usage is TRBV7-3 and J usage is TRBJ2-3; without DNA, the TCRdb call of TRBD2 cannot be checked. CDR1 and CDR2 from the germline V gene are SGHTA and FQGTGA. The CDR3 is 14 residues long. CDR3 protein: CASSFEGGTDTQYF.

This chain links TRBV5-6 with TRBJ1-2; TCRdb indicates TRBD1, and absent DNA this call remains unverified. The CDR3 has 14 residues. Per germline, CDR1 SGHDT and CDR2 YYEEEE. The CDR3 loop is CASSPGPPTYGYTF.

CDR3 sequence reads: CSALTGGNTGELFF. The chain uses TRBV20-1 and TRBJ2-2; the TRBD1 assignment by TCRdb is unverifiable without DNA. This CDR3 is 14 amino acids long. The germline gives CDR1 DFQATT, CDR2 SNEGSKA (reference sequence).

The rearrangement links TRBV6-2 or TRBV6-3 to TRBJ2-2; TCRdb selects TRBD2, and the lack of DNA leaves this call unchecked. This CDR3 is 21 amino acids long. The germline CDR1 and CDR2 sequences are MNHEY and SVGEGT. The CDR3: CASTPLEVAGSLPGLTGELFF.

V usage is TRBV7-3 and J usage is TRBJ1-6. CDR3 length equals 13 residues. Looked up from germline, CDR1 is SGHTA and CDR2 is FQGTGA. CDR3 in amino acids: CASSLNSLSPLHF. Complete variable domain (other parts from reference TRBV7-3 and TRBJ1-6): GAGVSQTPSNKVTEKGKYVELRCDPISGHTALYWYRQSLGQGPEFLIYFQGTGAADDSGLPNDRFFAVRPEGSVSTLKIQRTERGDSAVYLCASSLNSLSPLHFGNGTRLTVT.

The chain carries TRBV5-1 and TRBJ1-1; without DNA, the TCRdb call of TRBD1 cannot be checked. The CDR3 extends over 13 amino acids. Germline V CDR1 and CDR2: SGHRS, YFSETQ. CDR3 protein: CASSRGAHTEAFF.

V gene TRBV28 combines with J gene TRBJ2-3; TCRdb picks TRBD2, but there is no DNA to check that call. The CDR3 has 16 amino acids. The germline gives CDR1 MDHEN, CDR2 SYDVKM. CDR3 sequence reads: CASSRTSGSGIDTQYF.

The chain joins TRBV12-3 or TRBV12-4 to TRBJ1-1; the TRBD1 assignment by TCRdb is unverifiable without DNA. The CDR3 consists of 13 residues. CDR3 region: CASTSRVNTEAFF.

The CDR3 here is CATSDRGQGPDTQYF. The chain combines TRBV24-1 with TRBJ2-3; TCRdb names TRBD1, which stays unverified in the absence of DNA. The CDR3 length is 15 residues. The germline gives CDR1 KGHDR, CDR2 SFDVKD.

This chain links TRBV29-1 with TRBJ2-5; lacking DNA, the TRBD2 call made by TCRdb goes unchecked. Germline V CDR1 and CDR2: SQVTM, ANQGSEA. CDR3 size: 13 residues. The CDR3 here is CSVLSGRRPTQYF.

This chain connects TRBV12-3 or TRBV12-4 to TRBJ2-5; TCRdb outputs TRBD2, but without DNA this stays unchecked. The CDR3 covers 15 residues. The CDR3 spells CASTPRVSPPETQYF.

The genes are TRBV18 and TRBJ1-5; TCRdb selects TRBD1, and the lack of DNA leaves this call unchecked. The CDR3 spans 15 residues. The germline V gene encodes CDR1 KGHSH and CDR2 LQKENI. The CDR3 here is CASSPTGGGNQPQHF.

V usage is TRBV20-1 and J usage is TRBJ2-4. The CDR3 length is 14 residues. Germline CDR1 is DFQATT and CDR2 is SNEGSKA (reference sequence). CDR3 residues: CSAPRRVGKNIQYF.

V and J are TRBV11-2 and TRBJ2-5; TCRdb's D call, TRBD1, is unchecked because there is no DNA. This CDR3 contains 14 residues. CDR1 and CDR2 (germline): SGHAT, FQNNGV. The CDR3 here is CASSPGGYGETQYF.

The chain carries TRBV7-9 and TRBJ2-3. CDR1 is SEHNR and CDR2 is FQNEAQ in the germline V gene (reference sequence). The length of the CDR3 is 11 residues. The CDR3: CAGSLTDTQYF. Variable domain in full (rest from reference TRBV7-9 and TRBJ2-3): DTGVSQNPRHKITKRGQNVTFRCDPISEHNRLYWYRQTLGQGPEFLTYFQNEAQLEKSRLLSDRFSAERPKGSFSTLEIQRTEQGDSAMYLCAGSLTDTQYFGPGTRLTVL.

V gene TRBV24-1 combines with J gene TRBJ2-1; TCRdb's D call of TRBD2 is untestable without DNA. This CDR3 region has 16 residues. Germline V gene lookup returns CDR1 KGHDR and CDR2 SFDVKD. The CDR3 sequence: CATSVGLAGDAGEQFF.

The V call is TRBV30, the J call TRBJ1-3; TCRdb's D gene call, TRBD1, goes unchecked for lack of DNA. Germline CDR1 GTSNPN, CDR2 SVGIG (reference sequence). This CDR3 comprises 13 residues. CDR3 protein: CALDLRGGNTIYF.

The chain combines TRBV24-1 with TRBJ2-1; there is no DNA to check the TCRdb D call of TRBD2. Germline V gene sequence: CDR1 KGHDR, CDR2 SFDVKD. This CDR3 is built from 18 residues. CDR3 amino acids: CATSDPGRDLRSYNEQFF.

The chain couples TRBV5-1 to TRBJ2-1; there is no DNA to check the TCRdb D call of TRBD2. Germline assignment: CDR1 SGHRS and CDR2 YFSETQ. The CDR3 covers 14 residues. CDR3 protein: CASSLKLAGVEQFF.

This rearrangement joins TRBV11-2 to TRBJ2-5; TCRdb's assignment of TRBD2 cannot be checked, as there is no DNA. Germline V CDR1 and CDR2: SGHAT, FQNNGV. The CDR3 has 20 amino acids. This CDR3 is CASSSPPGGLAGQFQETQYF.

The rearrangement uses TRBV28 and TRBJ2-3; TCRdb's assignment of TRBD2 cannot be checked, as there is no DNA. Germline assignment: CDR1 MDHEN and CDR2 SYDVKM. This CDR3 is 16 amino acids long. CDR3 sequence reads: CASSLPGLAGTDTQYF.

This chain connects TRBV12-3 or TRBV12-4 to TRBJ2-2; with no DNA, the TCRdb D assignment of TRBD1 cannot be verified. This CDR3 comprises 16 residues. CDR3 protein: CASSLANTGAGGELFF.

The V call is TRBV6-5, the J call TRBJ1-5; the D call from TCRdb, TRBD1, cannot be confirmed without DNA. The CDR3 is 15 residues long. CDR1 and CDR2 (germline): MNHEY, SVGAGI. CDR3 residues: CASSSSADIGQPQHF.